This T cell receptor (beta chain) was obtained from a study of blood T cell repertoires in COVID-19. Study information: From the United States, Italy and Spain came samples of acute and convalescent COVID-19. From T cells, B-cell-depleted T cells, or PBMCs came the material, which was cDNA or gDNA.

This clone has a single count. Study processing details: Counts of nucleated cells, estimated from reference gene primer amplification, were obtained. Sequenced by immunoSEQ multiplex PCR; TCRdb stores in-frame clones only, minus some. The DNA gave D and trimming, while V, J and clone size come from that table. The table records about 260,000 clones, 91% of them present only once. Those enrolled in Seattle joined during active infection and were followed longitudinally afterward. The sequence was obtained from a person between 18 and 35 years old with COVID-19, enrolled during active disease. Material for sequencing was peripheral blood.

The CDR3 loop is CASSLTRVEQFF. The DNA for the CDR3 is TGTGCCAGCAGCCTAACCCGGGTTGAGCAGTTCTTC. The chain uses TRBV28 and TRBJ2-1; D gene ambiguous. This CDR3 comprises 12 residues. Germline V gene sequence: CDR1 MDHEN, CDR2 SYDVKM. The V end lost 6 bases, the J end lost 9 bases, and 12 bases lay between the germline ends.